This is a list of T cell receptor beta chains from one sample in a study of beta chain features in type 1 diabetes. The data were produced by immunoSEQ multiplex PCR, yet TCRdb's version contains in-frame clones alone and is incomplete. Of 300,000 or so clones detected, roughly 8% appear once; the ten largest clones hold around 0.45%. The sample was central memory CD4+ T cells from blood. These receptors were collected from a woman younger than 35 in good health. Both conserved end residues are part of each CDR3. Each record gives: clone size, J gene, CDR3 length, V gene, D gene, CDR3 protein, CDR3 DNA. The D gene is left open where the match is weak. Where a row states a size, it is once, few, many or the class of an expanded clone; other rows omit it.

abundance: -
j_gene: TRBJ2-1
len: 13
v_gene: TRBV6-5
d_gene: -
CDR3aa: CASSHPRAVEQFF
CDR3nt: TGTGCCAGCAGCCACCCCCGTGCGGTTGAGCAGTTCTTC

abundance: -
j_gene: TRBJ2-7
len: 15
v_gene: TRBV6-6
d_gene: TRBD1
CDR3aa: CASSGRDRGSYEQYF
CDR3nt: TGTGCCAGCAGTGGCCGGGACAGGGGATCATACGAGCAGTACTTC

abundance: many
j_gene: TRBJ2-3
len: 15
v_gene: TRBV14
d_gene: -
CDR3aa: CASSRAYGGPDTQYF
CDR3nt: TGTGCCAGCAGCCGGGCATACGGGGGCCCGGATACGCAGTATTTT

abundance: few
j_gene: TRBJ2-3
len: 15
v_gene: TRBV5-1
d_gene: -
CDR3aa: CASSLGQGATDTQYF
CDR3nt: TGCGCCAGCAGCTTGGGCCAGGGAGCCACAGATACGCAGTATTTT

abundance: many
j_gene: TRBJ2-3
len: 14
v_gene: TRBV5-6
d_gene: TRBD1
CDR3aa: CASWRTGPTDTQYF
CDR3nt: TGTGCCAGCTGGAGGACAGGCCCCACAGATACGCAGTATTTT

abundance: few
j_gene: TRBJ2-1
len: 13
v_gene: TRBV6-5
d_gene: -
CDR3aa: CASRLAVGLEQFF
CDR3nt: TGTGCCAGCAGACTCGCAGTGGGTCTCGAGCAGTTCTTC

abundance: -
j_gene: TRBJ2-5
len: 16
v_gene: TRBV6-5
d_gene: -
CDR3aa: CASSYSILAEGETQYF
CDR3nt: TGTGCCAGCAGTTACTCGATTTTGGCTGAGGGAGAGACCCAGTACTTC

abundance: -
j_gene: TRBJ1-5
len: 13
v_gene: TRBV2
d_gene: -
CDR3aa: CASTEGTYVPQHF
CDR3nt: TGTGCCAGCACCGAAGGGACGTACGTGCCCCAGCATTTT

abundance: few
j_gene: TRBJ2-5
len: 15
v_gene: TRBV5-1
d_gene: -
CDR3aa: CASSPTLSRQETQYF
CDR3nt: TGCGCCAGCAGTCCCACGTTGAGCCGTCAAGAGACCCAGTACTTC

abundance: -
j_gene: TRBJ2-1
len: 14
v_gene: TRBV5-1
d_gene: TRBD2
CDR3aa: CASSSGEIYNEQFF
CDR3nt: TGCGCCAGCAGTAGCGGGGAAATATACAATGAGCAGTTCTTC

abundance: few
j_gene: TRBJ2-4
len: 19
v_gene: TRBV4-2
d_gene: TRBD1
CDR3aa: CASSQVTGFGDRVGNIQYF
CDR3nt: TGTGCCAGCAGCCAAGTTACAGGCTTCGGGGACAGGGTGGGAAACATTCAGTACTTC

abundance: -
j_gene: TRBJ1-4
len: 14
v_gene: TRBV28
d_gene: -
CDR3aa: CASSLVVPRPKLFF
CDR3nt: TGTGCCAGCAGTTTAGTTGTCCCTAGGCCCAAACTGTTTTTT

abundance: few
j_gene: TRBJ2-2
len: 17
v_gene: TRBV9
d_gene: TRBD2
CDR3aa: CASSVGLAGAFTGELFF
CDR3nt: TGTGCCAGCAGCGTAGGGCTAGCGGGAGCTTTCACCGGGGAGCTGTTTTTT

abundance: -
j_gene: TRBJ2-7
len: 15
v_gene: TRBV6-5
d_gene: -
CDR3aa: CASSYSRTGIDEQYF
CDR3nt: TGTGCCAGCAGTTACTCCCGGACTGGTATCGACGAGCAGTACTTC

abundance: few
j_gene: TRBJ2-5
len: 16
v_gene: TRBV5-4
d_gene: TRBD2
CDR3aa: CATEVYSSGRGETQYF
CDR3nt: TGTGCCACCGAGGTCTATTCTAGCGGGAGAGGGGAGACCCAGTACTTC

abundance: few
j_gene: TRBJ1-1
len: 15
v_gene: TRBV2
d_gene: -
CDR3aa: CASSERRAMNTEAFF
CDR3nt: TGTGCCAGCAGTGAGCGCAGGGCTATGAACACTGAAGCTTTCTTT

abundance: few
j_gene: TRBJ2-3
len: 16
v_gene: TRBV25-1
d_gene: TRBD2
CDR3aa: CASSDSLKRERDTQYF
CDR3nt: TGTGCCAGCAGTGACTCCCTCAAGCGGGAGCGCGATACGCAGTATTTT

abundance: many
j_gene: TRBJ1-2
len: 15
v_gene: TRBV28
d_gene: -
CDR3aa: CASSLSASRVWGYTF
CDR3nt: TGTGCCAGCAGTTTATCGGCCAGCCGTGTTTGGGGCTACACCTTC

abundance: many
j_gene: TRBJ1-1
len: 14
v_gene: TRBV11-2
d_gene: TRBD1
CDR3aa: CASSLGRGPTEAFF
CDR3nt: TGTGCCAGCAGCTTAGGCAGGGGGCCGACTGAAGCTTTCTTT

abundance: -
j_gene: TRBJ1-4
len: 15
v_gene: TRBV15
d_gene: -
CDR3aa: CATSRDQGSNEKLFF
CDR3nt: TGTGCCACCAGCAGAGATCAGGGATCTAATGAAAAACTGTTTTTT

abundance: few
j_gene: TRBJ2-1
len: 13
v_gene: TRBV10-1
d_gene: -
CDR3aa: CASSFIRGNEQFF
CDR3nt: TGCGCCAGCAGTTTTATTAGGGGGAATGAGCAGTTCTTC

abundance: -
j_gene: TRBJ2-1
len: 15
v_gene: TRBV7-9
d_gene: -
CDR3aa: CASSFEMRRTNEQFF
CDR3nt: TGTGCCAGCAGCTTCGAAATGAGAAGGACGAATGAGCAGTTCTTC

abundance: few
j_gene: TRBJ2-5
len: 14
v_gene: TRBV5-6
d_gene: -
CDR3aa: CASSLRAVQETQYF
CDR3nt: TGTGCCAGCAGCTTACGGGCGGTCCAAGAGACCCAGTACTTC